The 29 T cell receptor beta chains listed next were all sequenced from one sample in a study of T cell repertoires in cytomegalovirus infection. MiXCR, applied by TCRdb to the reads, yields one record per CDR3 protein. The table lists approximately 630,000 distinct CDR3 sequences, approximately 24% of them singletons. Sequencing was done on a sample of CD8+ T cells from PBMCs. These receptors were collected from a human donor in good health (CMV status not recorded). Some clones in this sample may be carry-over from other donors' samples.

V gene TRBV7-4 combines with J gene TRBJ2-1; tentative D call: TRBD1 (6 bases). Germline CDR1 and CDR2: SGHVT and SQSDAQ. This CDR3 region has 16 residues. Trimming took 1 base from V and 9 from J, leaving 19 bases between them. The CDR3 DNA sequence: TGTGCCAGCAGCTTAGTTCCAGGACAGACGACGATTGAGCAGTTCTTC. Translating gives CASSLVPGQTTIEQFF.

This clonotype appeared a few times. The rearrangement links TRBV28 to TRBJ2-7; 7 nucleotides line up with TRBD1. CDR3 length: 13 residues. The J segment lost 6 bases and the V segment lost 1 base, leaving 3 bases of the junction unmatched. Germline V lookup: CDR1 MDHEN, CDR2 SYDVKM. The chain's CDR3 is CASSLSRTGEQYV. In DNA form, the CDR3 reads TGTGCCAGCAGTTTATCTCGGACAGGCGAGCAGTACGTC.

V usage is TRBV6-2 or TRBV6-3 and J usage is TRBJ2-1; D is uncertain. This CDR3 is built from 16 residues. The V and J ends lost 6 bases and 0 bases respectively, with 15 bases between them. Per the germline V gene, CDR1 is MNHEY and CDR2 is SVGEGT. For the CDR3, the DNA is TGTGCCAGCAGGCCCGGACGGGTGGGCTCCTACAATGAGCAGTTCTTC. Its protein is CASRPGRVGSYNEQFF.

The table lists this clonotype with many counts. The chain carries TRBV2 and TRBJ1-2; D is undetermined. The CDR3 consists of 13 residues. Germline CDR1 SNHLY, CDR2 FYNNEI. V shed 6 bases and J shed 3 bases, with 11 bases lying between them. The DNA for the CDR3 is TGTGCCAGCAGCCCCGTGAGGGACTATGGCTACACCTTC. Translating gives CASSPVRDYGYTF. The entire variable domain, with the rest obtained from reference TRBV2 and TRBJ1-2, is as follows: EPEVTQTPSHQVTQMGQEVILRCVPISNHLYFYWYRQILGQKVEFLVSFYNNEISEKSEIFDDQFSVERPDGSNFTLKIRSTKLEDSAMYFCASSPVRDYGYTFGSGTRLTVV.

The chain has TRBV27 and TRBJ2-7; maybe TRBD2 (5 bases). Germline CDR1 MNHEY, CDR2 SMNVEV (reference sequence). This CDR3 comprises 13 residues. Trimming pared 6 bases from V and 2 bases from J, leaving 11 bases between. CDR3 region: CASSEGGPYEQYF. CDR3 DNA sequence: TGTGCCAGCAGCGAGGGCGGGCCCTACGAGCAGTACTTC.

This clonotype occurred many times. V and J are TRBV7-9 and TRBJ2-1, with 9 bases lining up with TRBD1. This CDR3 spans 16 amino acids. Germline CDR1 and CDR2: SEHNR and FQNEAQ (reference sequence). The trim removed 3 bases at V and 4 bases at J, leaving 7 bases unmatched. The CDR3 loop reads CASSFPGQGLYNEQFF. DNA for the CDR3: TGTGCCAGCAGCTTCCCGGGACAGGGCCTTTACAATGAGCAGTTCTTC.

This sequence joins TRBV27 and TRBJ2-1; D is undetermined. This CDR3 is built from 15 residues. Germline V CDR1 and CDR2: MNHEY, SMNVEV (reference sequence). The V gene lost 2 bases and the J gene lost 8 bases, with 16 bases spanning the gap. The CDR3 loop is CASSLIGSSVYEQFF. The CDR3 coding sequence is TGTGCCAGCAGTTTAATTGGCTCCTCCGTCTATGAGCAGTTCTTC.

This chain links TRBV6-5 with TRBJ2-7, with 7 bases aligning to TRBD2. Germline V lookup: CDR1 MNHEY, CDR2 SVGAGI. CDR3 length: 15 amino acids. J lost 0 bases, V lost 6 bases, and 8 bases had no gene match. CDR3 sequence: CASRPRGGNSYEQYF. The CDR3 nucleotides are TGTGCCAGCAGGCCCCGGGGAGGGAACTCCTACGAGCAGTACTTC.

Ten or more counts support this clonotype. The V call is TRBV7-4, the J call TRBJ1-6; D not resolved. The ends were cut back, 0 bases at V and 8 bases at J, with 11 bases in the middle. Germline CDR1 is SGHVT and CDR2 is SQSDAQ. The CDR3 loop spans 15 amino acids. The CDR3 bases are TGTGCCAGCAGCTTAGCATTTCGGGTCTATTCACCCCTCCACTTT. This codes for CASSLAFRVYSPLHF.

This clonotype showed up just a few times. The rearrangement joins TRBV2 to TRBJ2-5; possibly TRBD1 for D (5 bases). Between the trimmed V and J ends, which lost 10 bases and 5 bases, there was a span of 20 bases. Germline CDR1 SNHLY, CDR2 FYNNEI. The CDR3 spans 14 residues. The CDR3 reads CATLTGPSSETQYF. As DNA, the CDR3 is TGTGCCACCTTAACAGGTCCTTCCTCCGAGACCCAGTACTTC.

This clonotype has at least ten counts. This chain joins TRBV7-9 and TRBJ1-2; D is possibly TRBD1 (6 bases). Per the germline V gene, CDR1 is SEHNR and CDR2 is FQNEAQ (reference sequence). This CDR3 is built from 14 residues. V lost 5 bases, J lost 4 bases, and 14 bases lay in between. CDR3 bases: TGTGCCAGCAGCCCCCGACAGGCGTTCTATGGCTACACCTTC. It encodes CASSPRQAFYGYTF.

This clonotype was picked up a small number of times. V and J are TRBV4-1 and TRBJ2-1; the match to TRBD2 covers 11 bases. V shed 1 base, J shed 4 bases, and the junction held 3 bases outside the gene matches. CDR1 MGHRA and CDR2 YSYEKL come from the germline V gene. The CDR3 consists of 16 residues. The CDR3, as DNA: TGCGCCAGCAGCCAAGCTCTAGCGGGGGGATACAATGAGCAGTTCTTC. Translating it yields CASSQALAGGYNEQFF.

V gene TRBV19 combines with J gene TRBJ2-2; TRBD2 matches 8 bases. The CDR3 loop spans 20 amino acids. V shed 3 bases and J 0 bases; nucleotides not matched to a gene: 15. Germline CDR1 and CDR2: LNHDA and SQIVND (reference sequence). CDR3 bases: TGTGCCAGTAGTATCCTCCCGGGACCAGCGGGGGAGTCGAACACCGGGGAGCTGTTTTTT. Translation gives CASSILPGPAGESNTGELFF.

The CDR3 nucleotides are TGTGCCAGCAGTCTAGGGACAGGGGCTAACGAGCAGTACGTC. Translated, it gives CASSLGTGANEQYV. V usage is TRBV28 and J usage is TRBJ2-7, with TRBD1 identical over 10 bases. The trim removed 5 bases at V and 5 bases at J, leaving 6 bases unmatched. CDR1 is MDHEN, CDR2 SYDVKM, per germline. This CDR3 spans 14 amino acids.

This clonotype was detected ten times or more. The chain is built from TRBV11-3 and TRBJ2-1; TRBD2 matches 12 bases. J gave up 8 bases and V 4 bases, and 6 bases lay outside the gene matches. The length of the CDR3 is 15 residues. The germline V gene has CDR1 SGHNT and CDR2 YENEEA. DNA of the CDR3: TGTGCCAGCAGCTCGCTAGCGGGGGGGGCGTATGAGCAGTTCTTC. Encoded protein: CASSSLAGGAYEQFF.

Only a few counts were recorded for this clonotype. The V and J genes are TRBV5-1 and TRBJ2-2; 8 positions match TRBD1. The CDR3 contains 16 residues. V was pared by 0 bases and J by 1 base, with 2 bases of the junction left unmatched. The germline V gene has CDR1 SGHRS and CDR2 YFSETQ. The CDR3, as DNA: TGCGCCAGCAGCTTGGCCGGGACAGGGAACACCGGGGAGCTGTTTTTT. Its translation is CASSLAGTGNTGELFF.

This clonotype appeared a few times. This sequence joins TRBV6-2 or TRBV6-3 and TRBJ2-1; 7 nucleotides line up with TRBD1. Trimming cost V 6 bases and J 5 bases; bases outside gene matches: 7. The CDR3 sequence is 14 residues long. CDR1 and CDR2 (germline): MNHEY, SVGEGT. In nucleotides, the CDR3 is TGTGCCAGCAGAAACAGGGGAACAAACAATGAGCAGTTCTTC. It codes for CASRNRGTNNEQFF.

The V call is TRBV6-5, the J call TRBJ2-7; 7 positions agree with TRBD2. The CDR3 runs to 14 residues. V was clipped by 5 bases and J by 2 bases; unmatched bases: 6. CDR1 and CDR2 (germline): MNHEY, SVGAGI. CDR3 DNA: TGTGCCAGCAGTGGGGGGGGACTTACCTACGAGCAGTACTTC. This translates into CASSGGGLTYEQYF.

This chain links TRBV20-1 with TRBJ1-1, with a tentative D call TRBD1 (5 bases). Germline CDR1 and CDR2: DFQATT and SNEGSKA (reference sequence). The CDR3 spans 11 residues. V lost 6 bases and J lost 7, with 12 bases in between. Here the CDR3 reads CSAIDSFEAFF. The CDR3 coding sequence is TGCAGTGCCATCGACAGCTTTGAAGCTTTCTTT.

The rearrangement uses TRBV20-1 and TRBJ2-5; the D gene is possibly TRBD2 (6 bases). CDR3 length: 16 amino acids. The germline V gene has CDR1 DFQATT and CDR2 SNEGSKA (reference sequence). Deletions cut 4 bases from V and 1 base from J, with 19 bases between. CDR3 in amino acids: CSATNGAGGRQETQYF. CDR3 coding DNA: TGCAGTGCTACAAATGGGGCCGGGGGACGCCAAGAGACCCAGTACTTC.

The table lists this clonotype with many counts. J is TRBJ2-2 and V is TRBV6-6; 15 nucleotides agree with TRBD2. Germline CDR1 and CDR2: MNHNY and SVGAGI (reference sequence). V was clipped by 4 bases and J by 6 bases; unmatched bases: 3. CDR3 length: 16 residues. CDR3 sequence: CASSSGLAGGAGELFF. CDR3 coding DNA: TGTGCCAGCAGTTCGGGACTAGCGGGGGGTGCCGGGGAGCTGTTTTTT.

This clonotype has only a few counts. V is TRBV28 and J is TRBJ1-1; no firm D call. V lost 8 bases, J lost 4 bases, and 20 bases lay in between. The length of the CDR3 is 15 residues. The germline CDR1 and CDR2 sequences are MDHEN and SYDVKM. The CDR3 DNA follows: TGTGCCAGCGAGGCCGGCCTAAGCTTGGGCACTGAAGCTTTCTTT. Its protein is CASEAGLSLGTEAFF.

As for this clonotype: One end of the junction fails to match germline, which may point to a read error. The V call is TRBV28, the J call TRBJ2-1, with D perhaps TRBD1 (5 bases). From germline, CDR1 is MDHEN and CDR2 SYDVKM. This CDR3 is 13 amino acids long. The CDR3 is CVSSPQGNYEQFF. The CDR3, as DNA: TGTGTCAGCAGTCCCCAGGGAAATTATGAGCAGTTCTTC.

This clonotype was counted many times. The chain couples TRBV28 to TRBJ2-5, with TRBD1 identical over 9 bases. The CDR3 has 13 amino acids. Looked up from germline, CDR1 is MDHEN and CDR2 is SYDVKM. With 7 bases clipped from V and 4 bases from J, the junction kept 4 bases outside the gene matches. The CDR3 sequence is CASTDRGRETQYF. In DNA form, the CDR3 reads TGTGCCAGCACGGACAGGGGTAGAGAGACCCAGTACTTC.

Ten or more counts support this clonotype. The chain employs TRBV28 and TRBJ1-2; no firm D call. V was trimmed by 3 bases and J by 8 bases, leaving 16 bases between them. Germline assignment: CDR1 MDHEN and CDR2 SYDVKM. This CDR3 has 14 residues. The CDR3 bases are TGTGCCAGCAGTTTCTATTCGAGCAGATGGGGCTACACCTTC. Its protein is CASSFYSSRWGYTF.

This clonotype was detected only a few times. The chain employs TRBV10-2 and TRBJ2-7, with TRBD1 identical over 7 bases. Germline V gives CDR1 WSHSY, CDR2 SAAADI. CDR3 length equals 13 residues. V lost 8 bases and J lost 0; bases outside the gene matches: 4. The CDR3 region is CASRDRASYEQYF. The CDR3 DNA sequence: TGCGCCAGCCGAGACAGGGCCTCCTACGAGCAGTACTTC.

For this clonotype: At one end the junction does not follow the germline gene, possibly because of a read error. V is TRBV12-3 or TRBV12-4 and J is TRBJ2-2; a possible D gene is TRBD1 (6 bases). The CDR3 length is 15 residues. The CDR3 sequence is CASSFLEQGSGEPFF. The CDR3, as DNA: TGTGCCAGCAGTTTCCTGGAACAGGGAAGTGGGGAGCCGTTTTTT.

This chain connects TRBV29-1 to TRBJ2-3; no definite D call. V gave up 4 bases and J gave up 4 bases, with 15 bases separating them. In germline, CDR1 is SQVTM, CDR2 ANQGSEA. This CDR3 contains 14 residues. The CDR3 sequence is CSVGRAGPSDTQYF. CDR3 coding DNA: TGCAGCGTTGGGCGAGCAGGCCCTTCAGATACGCAGTATTTT.

The chain uses TRBV7-9 and TRBJ2-3, with a tentative D call TRBD2 (6 bases). CDR1 is SEHNR, CDR2 FQNEAQ, per germline (reference sequence). The CDR3 length is 15 residues. Trimming pared 5 bases from V and 3 bases from J, leaving 15 bases between. CDR3 DNA sequence: TGTGCCAGCAGCCCCGGCGCGGGGTATACAGATACGCAGTATTTT. Translation: CASSPGAGYTDTQYF.